These T cell receptor beta chains were read from a single sample in a study of somatic mutations in cytotoxic T cells in rheumatoid arthritis. Clones were sequenced by immunoSEQ multiplex PCR, and TCRdb holds only the in-frame ones, with some missing. The sample yields 12,000 to 15,000 clones, 78% seen once. Input material: CD8+ T cells sorted from blood. The source is an adult with rheumatoid arthritis. The CDR3 runs from the conserved cysteine through the conserved F or W. The D gene is left open where the match is weak. Clone sizes are given selectively: once, few, many, or a class where the clone is expanded.

len | j_gene | d_gene | v_gene | abundance | CDR3nt | CDR3aa
13 | TRBJ2-1 | NA | TRBV18 | NA | TGTGCCAGCTCACCGACTATGAGACGCGAGCAGTTCTTC | CASSPTMRREQFF
14 | TRBJ1-5 | NA | TRBV6-4 | NA | TGTGCCATACACCGCGGCGGGGCGCGGCAGCCCCAGCATTTT | CAIHRGGARQPQHF
14 | TRBJ2-6 | NA | TRBV27 | NA | TGTGCCAGCACCGGAGGGGCGGGGGCCAACGTCCTGACTTTC | CASTGGAGANVLTF
15 | TRBJ1-2 | NA | TRBV28 | once | TGTGCCAGCAGTTTATCCGAGTCCGGTGTGCCGAGCTACACCTTC | CASSLSESGVPSYTF
18 | TRBJ2-7 | NA | TRBV19 | NA | TGTGCCAGTAGTCCGAAACTCCGGTCAATGGACAAGACCTACGAGCAGTACTTC | CASSPKLRSMDKTYEQYF
16 | TRBJ2-3 | TRBD2 | TRBV7-9 | once | TGTGCCAGCAGCCCGAGCCTAGCGGGAAATGAGGATACGCAGTATTTT | CASSPSLAGNEDTQYF
15 | TRBJ2-3 | NA | TRBV6-1 | NA | TGTGCCAGCACCGGAGGGGGAGGGGGCGCAGATACGCAGTATTTT | CASTGGGGGADTQYF
16 | TRBJ1-2 | TRBD1 | TRBV9 | NA | TGTGCCAGCAGCGTAGGGGGGACAGACCCTAACTATGGCTACACCTTC | CASSVGGTDPNYGYTF
15 | TRBJ2-1 | TRBD2 | TRBV27 | NA | TGTGCCAGCAGCTCGGGACTAGGGGCCTACAATGAGCAGTTCTTC | CASSSGLGAYNEQFF
13 | TRBJ2-7 | NA | TRBV27 | NA | TGTGCCAGCAGTTTATCCTTCTCCTACGAGCAGTACTTC | CASSLSFSYEQYF
14 | TRBJ1-5 | NA | TRBV19 | few | TGTGCCAGTAGTCCTTTTGATCGGAATCAGCCCCAGCATTTT | CASSPFDRNQPQHF
14 | TRBJ1-2 | NA | TRBV28 | NA | TGTGCCAGCAGGATACTAAGGCGAGGCTATGGCTACACCTTC | CASRILRRGYGYTF
16 | TRBJ1-2 | NA | TRBV28 | NA | TGTGCCAGCAGTCCTGGGGTAGGCTCTCCGTACTATGGCTACACCTTC | CASSPGVGSPYYGYTF
13 | TRBJ1-2 | NA | TRBV9 | NA | TGTGCCAGCAGCGACCCACTGCGCTATGGCTACACCTTC | CASSDPLRYGYTF
15 | TRBJ2-2 | NA | TRBV19 | NA | TGTGCCAGTTGTATCCGGACGGGCCAGACCGGGGAGCTGTTTTTT | CASCIRTGQTGELFF
15 | TRBJ2-1 | NA | TRBV29-1 | NA | TGCAGCGCAAATCTCTGGACCGATACCTACAATGAGCAGTTCTTC | CSANLWTDTYNEQFF
13 | TRBJ1-3 | NA | TRBV9 | NA | TGTGCCAGCAGCGGGTTCTCTGGAAACACCATATATTTT | CASSGFSGNTIYF
15 | TRBJ1-6 | TRBD1 | TRBV27 | NA | TGTGCCAGCAGTCCCGGGACAGGGATAAGTTCACCCCTCCACTTT | CASSPGTGISSPLHF
13 | TRBJ2-7 | TRBD2 | TRBV5-1 | NA | TGCGCCAGCAGTCAGGAGCGGGACTACGAGCAGTACTTC | CASSQERDYEQYF
12 | TRBJ1-2 | NA | TRBV30 | NA | TGTGCCTGGAGCGATCTCTCAGGGAGCTACACCTTC | CAWSDLSGSYTF
13 | TRBJ2-7 | NA | TRBV10-3 | NA | TGTGCCATCAGACCGACAGAAAACTACGAGCAGTACTTC | CAIRPTENYEQYF
14 | TRBJ2-2 | NA | TRBV9 | NA | TGTGCCAGCAGCGTAGGGGATTACGGCGGGGAGCTGTTTTTT | CASSVGDYGGELFF
14 | TRBJ1-1 | TRBD1 | TRBV6-5 | NA | TGTGCCAGCAGGACGACAGGGCGCACCACTGAAGCTTTCTTT | CASRTTGRTTEAFF
12 | TRBJ2-1 | NA | TRBV7-2 | NA | TGTGCCAGCAGCTTAACCCTAAATGAGCAGTTCTTC | CASSLTLNEQFF
13 | TRBJ2-7 | NA | TRBV5-6 | NA | TGTGCCAGCAGCTTGACGAATTCCTACGAGCAGTACTTC | CASSLTNSYEQYF
19 | TRBJ2-6 | TRBD1 | TRBV28 | NA | TGTGCCAGCAGTTCACCTTGGGACAGACCTAACTCTGGGGCCAACGTCCTGACTTTC | CASSSPWDRPNSGANVLTF
14 | TRBJ1-1 | NA | TRBV5-6 | once | TGTGCCAGCAGCTCAGGTAGGGTAGTCCCTGAAGCTTTCTTT | CASSSGRVVPEAFF
15 | TRBJ1-2 | NA | TRBV13 | NA | TGTGCCAGCAGCTTTAGGGCAGGAACGAACTATGGCTACACCTTC | CASSFRAGTNYGYTF
13 | TRBJ1-5 | NA | TRBV4-1 | NA | TGCGCCAGCAGCCAAGTTTCAGACCAGCCCCAGCATTTT | CASSQVSDQPQHF
15 | TRBJ1-2 | TRBD1 | TRBV2 | NA | TGTGCCAGCAGTGAATACGAGGGGGCGAACTATGGCTACACCTTC | CASSEYEGANYGYTF
13 | TRBJ2-1 | TRBD2 | TRBV7-9 | NA | TGTGCCAGCCGGACTAGCGGGAGTAATGAGCAGTTCTTC | CASRTSGSNEQFF